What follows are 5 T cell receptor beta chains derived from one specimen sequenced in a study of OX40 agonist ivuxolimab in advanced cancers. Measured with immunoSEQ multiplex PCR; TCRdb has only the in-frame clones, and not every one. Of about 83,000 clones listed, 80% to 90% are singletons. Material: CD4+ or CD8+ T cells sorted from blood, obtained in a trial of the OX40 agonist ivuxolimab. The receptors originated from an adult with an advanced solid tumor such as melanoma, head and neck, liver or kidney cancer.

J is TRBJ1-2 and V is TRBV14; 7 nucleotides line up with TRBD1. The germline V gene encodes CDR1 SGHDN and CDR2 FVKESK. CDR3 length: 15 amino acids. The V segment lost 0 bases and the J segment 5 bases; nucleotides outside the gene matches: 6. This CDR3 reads CASSQEQGQYYGYTF. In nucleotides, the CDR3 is TGTGCCAGCAGCCAAGAACAGGGGCAATATTATGGCTACACCTTC.

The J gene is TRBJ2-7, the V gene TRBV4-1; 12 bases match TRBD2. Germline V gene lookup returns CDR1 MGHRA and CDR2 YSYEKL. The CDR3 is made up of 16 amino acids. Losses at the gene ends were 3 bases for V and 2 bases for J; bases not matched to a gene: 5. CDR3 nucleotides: TGCGCCAGCAGCCAGCAACCTAGCGGGGGGGCCTACGAGCAGTACTTC. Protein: CASSQQPSGGAYEQYF.

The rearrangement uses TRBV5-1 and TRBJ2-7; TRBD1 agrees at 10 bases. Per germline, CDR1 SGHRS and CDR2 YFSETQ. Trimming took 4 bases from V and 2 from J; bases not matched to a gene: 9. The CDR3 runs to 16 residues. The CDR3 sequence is CASSPRTGQGTYEQYF. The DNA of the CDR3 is TGCGCCAGCAGCCCAAGGACGGGACAGGGGACCTACGAGCAGTACTTC. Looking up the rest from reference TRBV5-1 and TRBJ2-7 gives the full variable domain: KAGVTQTPRYLIKTRGQQVTLSCSPISGHRSVSWYQQTPGQGLQFLFEYFSETQRNKGNFPGRFSGRQFSNSRSEMNVSTLELGDSALYLCASSPRTGQGTYEQYFGPGTRLTVT.

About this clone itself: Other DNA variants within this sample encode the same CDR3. The CDR3 nucleotides are TGTGCCAGCAGTTTATTGGCCAAAAACATTCAGTACTTC. Its translation: CASSLLAKNIQYF. The chain employs TRBV28 and TRBJ2-4, with no clear D. Per germline, CDR1 MDHEN and CDR2 SYDVKM. The V end lost 1 base, the J end lost 1 base, and 2 bases lay between the germline ends. This CDR3 is 13 amino acids long.

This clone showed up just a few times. CDR3 sequence (DNA): TGTGCCTGGAACCCCCTTTTGCAGGGGATGGAGACCCAGTACTTC. Protein: CAWNPLLQGMETQYF. The chain joins TRBV30 to TRBJ2-5, with a possible D match to TRBD1 (6 bases). Germline V CDR1 and CDR2: GTSNPN, SVGIG (reference sequence). Trimming removed 4 bases at V and 5 bases at J, with 20 bases between. The CDR3 consists of 15 residues.